The 3 T cell receptor beta chains in this list originate from one sample, sequenced in a study of regulatory T cells in long-lasting Graves disease. CDR3-region Arm-PCR and iRepertoire HTBI primers produced the TCR beta libraries. A single record per CDR3 protein comes from TCRdb applying MiXCR to the multiplex PCR reads. The sample lists 200,000 to 250,000 distinct CDR3 sequences; roughly 19% were seen once. Time point: newly diagnosed GD, antithyroid drugs for less than 3 months. Researchers made the TCR library from RNA that was extracted from PBMCs. A further study also used this sample, focusing on T cells in Graves' hyperthyroidism and ophthalmopathy.

Specimen: peripheral blood mononuclear cells (PBMCs), collected at new diagnosis, from a patient treated with antithyroid drugs. The receptors come from a woman in her twenties or thirties with Graves disease.

Only a few counts were recorded for this clonotype. As DNA, the CDR3 is TGTGCCAGCAGTAGAGGCGGCGCCGGGGAGCTGTTTTTT. Amino acids: CASSRGGAGELFF. V usage is TRBV6-4 and J usage is TRBJ2-2; D is undetermined. Germline V gives CDR1 MRHNA, CDR2 SNTAGT. The CDR3 runs 13 residues. With 5 bases removed from V and 6 bases from J, the gap between germline ends came to 10 bases.

Ten or more counts support this clonotype. The chain carries TRBV18 and TRBJ2-5; D is perhaps TRBD1 (6 bases). V was trimmed by 1 base and J by 5 bases, leaving 11 bases between them. The V gene's germline CDR1 is KGHSH and CDR2 LQKENI. The length of the CDR3 is 14 residues. Written as DNA, the CDR3 is TGTGCCAGCTCACCACAGACAGGACAGGAGACCCAGTACTTC. Protein sequence: CASSPQTGQETQYF. The full variable domain, in which reference TRBV18 and TRBJ2-5 provide the parts outside the CDR3, is NAGVMQNPRHLVRRRGQEARLRCSPMKGHSHVYWYRQLPEEGLKFMVYLQKENIIDESGMPKERFSAEFPKEGPSILRIQQVVRGDSAAYFCASSPQTGQETQYFGPGTRLLVL.

This clonotype was recorded many times. The chain carries TRBV20-1 and TRBJ2-5, with TRBD1 identical over 9 bases. This CDR3 has 14 residues. J gave up 3 bases and V 3 bases, and 5 bases lay outside the gene matches. Germline lookup yields CDR1 DFQATT and CDR2 SNEGSKA (reference sequence). The CDR3 spells CSARKTGGEETQYF. The DNA of the CDR3 is TGCAGTGCTAGGAAGACAGGGGGAGAAGAGACCCAGTACTTC.